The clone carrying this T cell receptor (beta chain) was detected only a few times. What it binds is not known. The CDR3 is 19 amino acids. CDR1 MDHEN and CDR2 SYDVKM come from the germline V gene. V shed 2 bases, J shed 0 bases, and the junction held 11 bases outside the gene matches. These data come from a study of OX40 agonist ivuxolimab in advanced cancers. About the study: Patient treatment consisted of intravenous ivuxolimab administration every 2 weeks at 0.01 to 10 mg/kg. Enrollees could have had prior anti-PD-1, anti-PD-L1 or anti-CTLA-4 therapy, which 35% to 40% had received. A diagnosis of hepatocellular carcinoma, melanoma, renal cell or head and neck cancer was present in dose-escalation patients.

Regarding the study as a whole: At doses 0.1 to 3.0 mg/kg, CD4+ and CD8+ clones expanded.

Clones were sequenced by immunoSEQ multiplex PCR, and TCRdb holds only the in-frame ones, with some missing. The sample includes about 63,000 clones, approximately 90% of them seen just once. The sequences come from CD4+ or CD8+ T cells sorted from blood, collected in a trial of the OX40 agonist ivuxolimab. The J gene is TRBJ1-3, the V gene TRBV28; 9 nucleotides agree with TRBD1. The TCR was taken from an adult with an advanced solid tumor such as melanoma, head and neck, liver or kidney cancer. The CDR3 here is CASSLDSRDRVSSGNTIYF. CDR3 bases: TGTGCCAGCAGTTTAGATTCACGGGACAGGGTCAGCTCTGGAAACACCATATATTTT.